The next 7 T cell receptor beta chains were all read from a single sample in a study of T cells after yellow fever vaccination (dated by TCRdb to between 2017 and 2020). Library preparation used 5' RACE. The run used an Illumina NovaSeq 6000. TCRdb trimmed public reads at Q25 via fastp, called clones via MiXCR and kept in-frame beta chains. One record per CDR3 amino acid sequence lists the most common genes and DNA. A total of nearly 300,000 distinct CDR3 sequences appear in this sample, 7.5% to 9% of them only once. The ten largest clones take up about 3.5% of the sample. The treatment or condition label here, explained by the study, means: live attenuated yellow fever vaccine strain. Sample: CD4+ T cells sorted from PBMCs, taken 5 days after the yellow fever booster vaccination. Receptors were obtained from a man aged 18 to 30 who received the YFV17D yellow fever vaccine.

The chain uses TRBV30 and TRBJ2-5; D may be TRBD1 (6 bases). Looked up from germline, CDR1 is GTSNPN and CDR2 is SVGIG (reference sequence). V was shortened by 0 bases and J by 7 bases, with 6 bases between the two germline ends. This CDR3 is built from 11 residues. The CDR3 nucleotides are TGTGCCTGGAGTGTACAGGGGACCCAGTACTTC. Translated, it gives CAWSVQGTQYF. Full variable domain (rest looked up from reference TRBV30 and TRBJ2-5): SQTIHQWPATLVQPVGSPLSLECTVEGTSNPNLYWYRQAAGRGLQLLFYSVGIGQISSEVPQNLSASRPQDRQFILSSKKLLLSDSGFYLCAWSVQGTQYFGPGTRLLVL.

This clonotype was recorded many times. The rearrangement links TRBV4-1 to TRBJ2-5; D uncertain. V was pared by 4 bases and J by 5 bases, with 14 bases between. The CDR3 runs 14 residues. Germline V CDR1 and CDR2: MGHRA, YSYEKL. Here the CDR3 DNA reads TGCGCCAGCAGCCGCGATCGGATATCGGAGACCCAGTACTTC. It translates to CASSRDRISETQYF.

V is TRBV9 and J is TRBJ2-1; 7 nucleotides match TRBD1. V was pared by 3 bases and J by 1 base, with 7 bases of the junction left unmatched. Germline CDR1 SGDLS, CDR2 YYNGEE. The CDR3 has 16 residues. The CDR3: CASSAGTARSYNEQFF. The CDR3 DNA reads as TGTGCCAGCAGCGCCGGGACAGCACGGTCCTACAATGAGCAGTTCTTC.

In this sample, this clonotype turned up many times. The V and J genes are TRBV4-2 and TRBJ2-7, with 10 nucleotides matching TRBD2. CDR3 length: 14 residues. Germline V CDR1 and CDR2: LGHNA, YNFKEQ. V was clipped by 2 bases and J by 7 bases; unmatched bases: 5. The CDR3 sequence is CASSQTTSGREQYF. CDR3 DNA sequence: TGTGCCAGCAGCCAAACGACTAGCGGGCGGGAGCAGTACTTC.

CDR3 in amino acids: CSARGGSLADEQYF. The CDR3 bases are TGCAGTGCTAGGGGAGGGTCACTAGCGGACGAGCAGTACTTC. The chain combines TRBV20-1 with TRBJ2-7; TRBD2 matches 8 bases. Germline V gene lookup returns CDR1 DFQATT and CDR2 SNEGSKA (reference sequence). V lost 3 bases to trimming and J lost 5 bases; unmatched junction nucleotides: 9. The CDR3 runs to 14 residues.

In its sample, this clonotype was seen a few times. The genes are TRBV28 and TRBJ2-5, with D uncertain. V was shortened by 4 bases and J by 0 bases, with 6 bases between the two germline ends. CDR1 is MDHEN, CDR2 SYDVKM, per germline. The CDR3 sequence is 13 residues long. Here the CDR3 reads CASSYPHQETQYF. DNA for the CDR3: TGTGCCAGCAGTTATCCGCACCAAGAGACCCAGTACTTC.

The chain links TRBV19 to TRBJ2-1; D may be TRBD2 (5 bases). Germline-derived CDR1 and CDR2 are LNHDA and SQIVND (reference sequence). V was trimmed by 3 bases and J by 3 bases, leaving 9 bases between them. This CDR3 region has 14 residues. CDR3 region: CASSINRGYNEQFF. The DNA of the CDR3 is TGTGCCAGTAGTATCAACCGGGGCTACAATGAGCAGTTCTTC. Based on the CDR3 plus reference TRBV19 and TRBJ2-1, the full variable domain is DGGITQSPKYLFRKEGQNVTLSCEQNLNHDAMYWYRQDPGQGLRLIYYSQIVNDFQKGDIAEGYSVSREKKESFPLTVTSAQKNPTAFYLCASSINRGYNEQFFGPGTRLTVL.